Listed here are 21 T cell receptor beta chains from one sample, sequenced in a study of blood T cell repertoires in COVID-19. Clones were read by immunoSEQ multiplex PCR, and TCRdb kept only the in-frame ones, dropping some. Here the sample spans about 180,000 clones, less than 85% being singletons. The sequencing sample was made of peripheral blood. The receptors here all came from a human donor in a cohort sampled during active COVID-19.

This CDR3 reads CASSPIILAGDNEQFF. DNA of the CDR3: TGTGCCAGCTCACCAATCATCCTAGCGGGGGACAATGAGCAGTTCTTC. The chain has TRBV18 and TRBJ2-1; 10 bases line up with TRBD2. This CDR3 comprises 16 residues. V lost 2 bases and J lost 5; bases outside the gene matches: 6. The germline V gene has CDR1 KGHSH and CDR2 LQKENI.

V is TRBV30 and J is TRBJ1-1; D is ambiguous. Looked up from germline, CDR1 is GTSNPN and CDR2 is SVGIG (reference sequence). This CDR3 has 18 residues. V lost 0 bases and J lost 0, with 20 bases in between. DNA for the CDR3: TGTGCCTGGAGTGTAAAGTTCTATGGGCGTTTGGTGAACACTGAAGCTTTCTTT. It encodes CAWSVKFYGRLVNTEAFF. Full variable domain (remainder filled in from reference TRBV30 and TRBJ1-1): SQTIHQWPATLVQPVGSPLSLECTVEGTSNPNLYWYRQAAGRGLQLLFYSVGIGQISSEVPQNLSASRPQDRQFILSSKKLLLSDSGFYLCAWSVKFYGRLVNTEAFFGQGTRLTVV.

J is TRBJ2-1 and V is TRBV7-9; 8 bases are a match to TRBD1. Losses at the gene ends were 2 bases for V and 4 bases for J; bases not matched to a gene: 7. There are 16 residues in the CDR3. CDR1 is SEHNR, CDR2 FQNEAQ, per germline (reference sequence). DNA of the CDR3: TGTGCCAGCAGCTTATCGGCAGGGGGCTTGTACAATGAGCAGTTCTTC. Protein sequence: CASSLSAGGLYNEQFF. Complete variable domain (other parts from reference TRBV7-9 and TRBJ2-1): DTGVSQNPRHKITKRGQNVTFRCDPISEHNRLYWYRQTLGQGPEFLTYFQNEAQLEKSRLLSDRFSAERPKGSFSTLEIQRTEQGDSAMYLCASSLSAGGLYNEQFFGPGTRLTVL.

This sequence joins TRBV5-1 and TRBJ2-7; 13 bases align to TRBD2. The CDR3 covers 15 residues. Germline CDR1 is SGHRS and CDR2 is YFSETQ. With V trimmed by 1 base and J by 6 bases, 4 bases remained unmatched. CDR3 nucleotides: TGCGCCAGCAGCTTGACTAGCGGGGGGGCCCTCGAGCAGTACTTC. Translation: CASSLTSGGALEQYF.

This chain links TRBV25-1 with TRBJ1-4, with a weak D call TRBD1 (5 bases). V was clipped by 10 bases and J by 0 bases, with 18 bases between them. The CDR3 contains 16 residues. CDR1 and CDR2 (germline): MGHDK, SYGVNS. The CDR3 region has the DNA TGTGCCACTGAGGGGCAGGGAGGATCAACTAATGAAAAACTGTTTTTT. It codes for CATEGQGGSTNEKLFF.

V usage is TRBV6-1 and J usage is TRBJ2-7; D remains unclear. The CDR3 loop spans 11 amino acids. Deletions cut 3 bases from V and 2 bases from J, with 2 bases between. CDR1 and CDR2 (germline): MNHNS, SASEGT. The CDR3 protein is CASSDTYEQYF. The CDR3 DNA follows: TGTGCCAGCAGTGACACCTACGAGCAGTACTTC.

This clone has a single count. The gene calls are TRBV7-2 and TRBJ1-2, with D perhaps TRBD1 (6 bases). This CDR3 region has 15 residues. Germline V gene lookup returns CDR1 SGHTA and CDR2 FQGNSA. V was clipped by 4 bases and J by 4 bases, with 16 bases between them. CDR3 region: CASSSDSALGYGYTF. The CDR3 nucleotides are TGTGCCAGCAGCTCGGACAGCGCCCTTGGCTATGGCTACACCTTC.

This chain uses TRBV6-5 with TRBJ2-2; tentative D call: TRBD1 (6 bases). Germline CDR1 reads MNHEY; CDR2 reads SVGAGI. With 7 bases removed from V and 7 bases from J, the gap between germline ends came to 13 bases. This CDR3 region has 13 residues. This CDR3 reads CASTWGQVGELFF. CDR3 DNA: TGTGCCAGCACGTGGGGGCAAGTCGGGGAGCTGTTTTTT.

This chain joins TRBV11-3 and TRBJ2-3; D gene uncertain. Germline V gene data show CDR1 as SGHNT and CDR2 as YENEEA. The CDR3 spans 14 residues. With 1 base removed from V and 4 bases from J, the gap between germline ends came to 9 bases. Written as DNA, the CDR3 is TGTGCCAGCAGCTTAGGAGAGCCGGCAGATACGCAGTATTTT. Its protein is CASSLGEPADTQYF.

CDR3 nucleotide sequence: TGTGCCAGCAGTCCCCGGACAGGGCGCACAGATACGCAGTATTTT. Protein product: CASSPRTGRTDTQYF. The chain combines TRBV6-5 with TRBJ2-3, with 8 bases aligning to TRBD1. The junction had 5 bases not matched to a gene; V was cut back by 5 bases and J by 1 base. Looked up from germline, CDR1 is MNHEY and CDR2 is SVGAGI. The CDR3 has 15 residues.

The CDR3 sequence: CASSMRPGTGNTIYF. CDR3 bases: TGTGCCAGTAGTATGCGTCCAGGGACTGGAAACACCATATATTTT. V gene TRBV19 combines with J gene TRBJ1-3; weak D call: TRBD1 (5 bases). The CDR3 covers 15 residues. The V end was cut by 3 bases, the J end by 2 bases, with 11 bases between. The germline CDR1 and CDR2 sequences are LNHDA and SQIVND (reference sequence).

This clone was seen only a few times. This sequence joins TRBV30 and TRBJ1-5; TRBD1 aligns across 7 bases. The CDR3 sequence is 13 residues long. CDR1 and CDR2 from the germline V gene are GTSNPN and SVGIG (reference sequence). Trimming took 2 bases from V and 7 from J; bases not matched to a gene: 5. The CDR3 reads CAWSPGGFQPQHF. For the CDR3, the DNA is TGTGCCTGGAGTCCAGGGGGGTTCCAGCCCCAGCATTTT.

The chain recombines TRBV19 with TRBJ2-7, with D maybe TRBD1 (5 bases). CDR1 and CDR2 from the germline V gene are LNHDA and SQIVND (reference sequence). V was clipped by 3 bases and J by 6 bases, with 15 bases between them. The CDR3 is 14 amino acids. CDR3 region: CASSIGSRDGEQYF. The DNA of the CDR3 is TGTGCCAGTAGTATCGGGTCCAGGGATGGCGAGCAGTACTTC.

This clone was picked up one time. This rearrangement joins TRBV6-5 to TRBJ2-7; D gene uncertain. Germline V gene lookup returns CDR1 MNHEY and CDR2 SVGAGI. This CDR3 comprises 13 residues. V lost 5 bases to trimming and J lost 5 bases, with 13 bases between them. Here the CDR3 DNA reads TGTGCCAGCAGTAGACGTCGAAGCGACGAGCAGTACTTC. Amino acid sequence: CASSRRRSDEQYF.

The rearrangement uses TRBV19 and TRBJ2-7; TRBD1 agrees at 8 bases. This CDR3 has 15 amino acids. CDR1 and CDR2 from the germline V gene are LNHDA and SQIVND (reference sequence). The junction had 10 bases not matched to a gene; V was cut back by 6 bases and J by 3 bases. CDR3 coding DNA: TGTGCCAGTAGCCTCCCGGGACAGGTTGTCTACGAGCAGTACTTC. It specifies CASSLPGQVVYEQYF.

CDR3 in DNA: TGTGCCAGCAGCTTGGGGGGGACATTGGCAGATACGCAGTATTTT. Amino acids: CASSLGGTLADTQYF. The J gene is TRBJ2-3, the V gene TRBV5-5, with D maybe TRBD1 (6 bases). The germline V gene encodes CDR1 SGHKS and CDR2 YYEKEE (reference sequence). This CDR3 spans 15 amino acids. Trimming pared 0 bases from V and 4 bases from J, leaving 12 bases between.

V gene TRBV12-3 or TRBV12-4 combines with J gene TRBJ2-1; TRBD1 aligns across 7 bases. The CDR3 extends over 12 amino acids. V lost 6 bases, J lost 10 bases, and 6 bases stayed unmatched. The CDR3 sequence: CASRTDRVEQFF. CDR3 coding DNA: TGTGCCAGCAGAACAGACAGGGTCGAGCAGTTCTTC.

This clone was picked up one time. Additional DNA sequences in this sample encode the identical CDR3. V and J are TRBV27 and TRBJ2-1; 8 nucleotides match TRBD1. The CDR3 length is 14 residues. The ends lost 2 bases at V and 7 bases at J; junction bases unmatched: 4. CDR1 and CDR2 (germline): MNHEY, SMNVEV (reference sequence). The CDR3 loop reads CASSLGTGGNEQFF. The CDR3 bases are TGTGCCAGCAGTTTAGGGACAGGCGGAAATGAGCAGTTCTTC.

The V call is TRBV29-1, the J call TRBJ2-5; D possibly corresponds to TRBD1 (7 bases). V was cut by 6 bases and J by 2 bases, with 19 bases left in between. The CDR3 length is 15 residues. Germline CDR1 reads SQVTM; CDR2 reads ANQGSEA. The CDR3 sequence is CSVSRRGQSQETQYF. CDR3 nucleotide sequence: TGCAGCGTCTCAAGGAGGGGACAGAGTCAAGAGACCCAGTACTTC.

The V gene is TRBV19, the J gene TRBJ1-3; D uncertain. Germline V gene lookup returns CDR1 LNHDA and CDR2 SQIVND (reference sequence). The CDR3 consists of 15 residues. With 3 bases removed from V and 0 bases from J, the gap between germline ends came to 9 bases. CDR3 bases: TGTGCCAGTAGTATTGACATAAGCTCTGGAAACACCATATATTTT. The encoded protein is CASSIDISSGNTIYF.

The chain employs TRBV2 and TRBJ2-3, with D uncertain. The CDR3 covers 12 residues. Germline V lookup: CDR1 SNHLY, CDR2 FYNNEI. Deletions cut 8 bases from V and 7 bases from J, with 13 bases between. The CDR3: CASGLLGNTQYF. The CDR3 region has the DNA TGTGCCAGCGGGCTCTTAGGAAATACGCAGTATTTT.